Below, 5 T cell receptor beta chains from the same sample are listed, as sequenced in a study of metastatic and nonmetastatic thyroid tumors. Thyroid surgery was performed in patients who had received no treatment beforehand. With MiXCR, TCRdb called clones anew from the PCR reads. Here the sample spans more than 85,000 clones, 8.6% being singletons. Source material: blood. The receptor source for this set is a female donor with papillary thyroid cancer or a benign thyroid nodule (not recorded which). Some clones in this sample may be carry-over from other donors' samples.

This clone showed up many times. The V gene is TRBV28, the J gene TRBJ1-5; D unclear. In germline, CDR1 is MDHEN, CDR2 SYDVKM. V gave up 10 bases and J gave up 7 bases, with 23 bases separating them. CDR3 size: 15 residues. CDR3 protein: CATKDPGPRRQPQHF. CDR3 in DNA: TGTGCCACCAAGGATCCGGGCCCCCGGCGGCAGCCCCAGCATTTT.

This clone appeared many times. The genes are TRBV6-6 and TRBJ1-2, with 12 nucleotides matching TRBD1. The CDR3 runs 16 residues. Looked up from germline, CDR1 is MNHNY and CDR2 is SVGAGI (reference sequence). The junction had 7 bases not matched to a gene; V was cut back by 3 bases and J by 5 bases. Here the CDR3 DNA reads TGTGCCAGCAGTTATGGGGACAGGGGGCACTTATATGGCTACACCTTC. Protein product: CASSYGDRGHLYGYTF.

Many counts were recorded for this clone. The rearrangement uses TRBV28 and TRBJ1-6; D is ambiguous. Germline CDR1 reads MDHEN; CDR2 reads SYDVKM. Trimming removed 7 bases at V and 7 bases at J, with 11 bases between. The CDR3 extends over 13 amino acids. CDR3 sequence (DNA): TGTGCCAGCAATTCGGCCTTAAATTCACCCCTCCACTTT. Encoded protein: CASNSALNSPLHF.

This clone was counted ten times or more. J is TRBJ2-3 and V is TRBV20-1; 7 bases map to TRBD2. The CDR3 runs to 13 residues. Per the germline V gene, CDR1 is DFQATT and CDR2 is SNEGSKA (reference sequence). V trimming: 4 bases; J trimming: 2 bases; junction bases outside the gene matches: 3. CDR3 residues: CSAISGVTDTQYF. Here the CDR3 DNA reads TGCAGTGCTATAAGCGGGGTCACAGATACGCAGTATTTT.

Regarding this clone: This sample also contains other DNA sequences that code for the same CDR3. The chain links TRBV11-2 to TRBJ2-1; tentative D call: TRBD1 (6 bases). There are 16 residues in the CDR3. CDR1 is SGHAT and CDR2 is FQNNGV in the germline V gene. V was cut by 5 bases and J by 4 bases, with 18 bases left in between. The CDR3 nucleotides are TGTGCCAGCAGCCCGGGCCGTGGGGGCAGGTACAATGAGCAGTTCTTC. It is translated as CASSPGRGGRYNEQFF.